This T cell receptor (beta chain) was captured by sequencing in a study of post-analysis software for immune sequencing data. Whole-study results and caveats: Same-batch preparations were strongly co-clustered by F measure. Normalized Chao1 diversity was significantly reduced in patients versus controls. About five TRBV segments occurring more often in patients than controls included TRBV5-6, TRBV5-1 and TRBV20-1.

The authors incorporated unique molecular identifiers into the TCR beta cDNA libraries. The yield from roughly 1 to 10 million T cells was roughly 0.5 million cDNA molecules in total. TCRdb processed the PCR reads anew with MiXCR; each CDR3 protein has one entry. The profile shows hundreds of thousands of distinct CDR3 sequences, roughly 36% of them singletons. Germline V lookup: CDR1 MNHEY, CDR2 SVGAGI. Trimming left V 0 bases short and J 5 bases short, with 20 bases between. The CDR3 totals 18 residues. This clonotype turned up a few times. Its antigen is not known. The sequence came from a girl between 10 and 17 years old with multiple sclerosis. The chain is built from TRBV6-5 and TRBJ2-1, with D possibly matching TRBD2 (5 bases). The specimen sequenced was blood. The CDR3: CASSYSRAGLRKDNEQFF. CDR3 sequence (DNA): TGTGCCAGCAGTTACTCGAGGGCTGGGCTTCGCAAGGACAATGAGCAGTTCTTC.